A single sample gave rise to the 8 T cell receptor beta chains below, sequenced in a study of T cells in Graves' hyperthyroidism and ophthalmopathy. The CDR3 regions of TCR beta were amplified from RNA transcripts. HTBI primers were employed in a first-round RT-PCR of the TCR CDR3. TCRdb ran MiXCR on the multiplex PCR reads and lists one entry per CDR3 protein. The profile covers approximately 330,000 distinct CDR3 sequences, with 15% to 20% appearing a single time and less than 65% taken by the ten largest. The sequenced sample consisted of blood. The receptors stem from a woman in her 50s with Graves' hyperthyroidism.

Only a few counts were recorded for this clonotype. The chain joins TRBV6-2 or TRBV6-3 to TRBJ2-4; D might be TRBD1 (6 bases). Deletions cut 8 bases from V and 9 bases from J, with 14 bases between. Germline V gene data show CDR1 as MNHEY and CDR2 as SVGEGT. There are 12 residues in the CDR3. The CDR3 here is CASPRGGGIQYF. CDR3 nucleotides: TGTGCCAGCCCACGTGGGGGCGGCATTCAGTACTTC.

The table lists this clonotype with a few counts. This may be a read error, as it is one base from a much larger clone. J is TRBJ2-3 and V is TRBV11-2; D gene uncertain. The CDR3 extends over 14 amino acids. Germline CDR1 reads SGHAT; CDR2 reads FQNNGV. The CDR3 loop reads CASTLRRTIGTQYF. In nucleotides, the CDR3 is TGTGCCAGCACCTTACGGCGGACGATCGGTACGCAGTATTTT.

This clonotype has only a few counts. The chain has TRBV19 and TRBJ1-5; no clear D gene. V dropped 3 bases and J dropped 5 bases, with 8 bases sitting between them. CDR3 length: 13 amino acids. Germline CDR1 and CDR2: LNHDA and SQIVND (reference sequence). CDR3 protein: CASSMSGYQPQHF. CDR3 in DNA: TGTGCCAGTAGTATGAGCGGTTATCAGCCCCAGCATTTT.

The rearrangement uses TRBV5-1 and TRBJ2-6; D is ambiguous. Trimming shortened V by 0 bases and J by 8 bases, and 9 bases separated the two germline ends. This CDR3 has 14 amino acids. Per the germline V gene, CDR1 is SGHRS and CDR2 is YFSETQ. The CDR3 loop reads CASSLGLPTNVLTF. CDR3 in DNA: TGCGCCAGCAGCTTGGGACTCCCGACCAACGTCCTGACTTTC.

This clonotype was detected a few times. As DNA, the CDR3 is TGTGCCAGTAGTATAAAACGGAGACTTAATAACTATGGCTACACCTTC. This gives the protein CASSIKRRLNNYGYTF. The V call is TRBV19, the J call TRBJ1-2; D not certain. Trimming removed 2 bases at V and 1 base at J, with 14 bases between. The CDR3 runs to 16 residues. Germline loops: CDR1 LNHDA, CDR2 SQIVND (reference sequence). Full variable domain (outside the CDR3, taken from reference TRBV19 and TRBJ1-2): DGGITQSPKYLFRKEGQNVTLSCEQNLNHDAMYWYRQDPGQGLRLIYYSQIVNDFQKGDIAEGYSVSREKKESFPLTVTSAQKNPTAFYLCASSIKRRLNNYGYTFGSGTRLTVV.

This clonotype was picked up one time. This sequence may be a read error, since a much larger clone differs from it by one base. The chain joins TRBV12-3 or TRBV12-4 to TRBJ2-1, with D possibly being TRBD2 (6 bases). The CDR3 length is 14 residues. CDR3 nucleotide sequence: TGTGCCGGCAGTCAGACCGTACTAGCTCAAGAGCAGTTCTTC. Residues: CAGSQTVLAQEQFF.

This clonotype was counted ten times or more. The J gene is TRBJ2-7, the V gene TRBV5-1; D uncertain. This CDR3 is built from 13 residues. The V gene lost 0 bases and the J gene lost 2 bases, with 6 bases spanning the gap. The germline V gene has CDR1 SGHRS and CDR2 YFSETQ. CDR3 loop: CASSLDRTYEQYF. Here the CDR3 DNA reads TGCGCCAGCAGCTTGGACAGAACCTACGAGCAGTACTTC. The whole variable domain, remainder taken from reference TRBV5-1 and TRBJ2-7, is KAGVTQTPRYLIKTRGQQVTLSCSPISGHRSVSWYQQTPGQGLQFLFEYFSETQRNKGNFPGRFSGRQFSNSRSEMNVSTLELGDSALYLCASSLDRTYEQYFGPGTRLTVT.

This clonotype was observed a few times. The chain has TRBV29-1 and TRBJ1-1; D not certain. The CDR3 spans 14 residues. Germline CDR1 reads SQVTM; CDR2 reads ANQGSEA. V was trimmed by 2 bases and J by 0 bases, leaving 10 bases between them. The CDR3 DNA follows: TGCAGCGTTGAAAAATATTCCGTGAACACTGAAGCTTTCTTT. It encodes CSVEKYSVNTEAFF.